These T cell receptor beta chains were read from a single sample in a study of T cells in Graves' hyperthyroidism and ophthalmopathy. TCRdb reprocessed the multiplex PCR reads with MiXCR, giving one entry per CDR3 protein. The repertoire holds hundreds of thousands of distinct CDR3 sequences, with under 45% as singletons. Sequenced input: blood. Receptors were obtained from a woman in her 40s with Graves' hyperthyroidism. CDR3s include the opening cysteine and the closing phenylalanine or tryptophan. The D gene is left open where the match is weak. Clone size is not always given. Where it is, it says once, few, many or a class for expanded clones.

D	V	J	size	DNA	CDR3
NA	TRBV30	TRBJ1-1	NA	TGTGCCCAGGGACTTTATGGAGCTTTCTTT	CAQGLYGAFF
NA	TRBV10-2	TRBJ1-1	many	TGCGCCAGCAGTGGGGTCGAGACGTACACTGAAGCTTTCTTT	CASSGVETYTEAFF
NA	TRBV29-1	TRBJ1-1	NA	TGCAGCGTTGAAGGGGGAAAGGCTTTCTTT	CSVEGGKAFF
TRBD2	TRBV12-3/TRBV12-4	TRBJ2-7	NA	TGTGCCAGCAGGTCGCGAAGGCGGGAGGGAGGTGAGCAGTACTTC	CASRSRRREGGEQYF
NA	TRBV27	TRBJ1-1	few	TGTGCCAGCAAAAAAAGGGGAAACACTGAAGCTTTCTTT	CASKKRGNTEAFF
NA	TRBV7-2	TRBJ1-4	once	TGTGCCAGCAGCTTCGGGTATGAAAAACTGTTTTTT	CASSFGYEKLFF
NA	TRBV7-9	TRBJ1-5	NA	TGTGCCAGCAGCTTAGGGGGGGATTTGGAGCCCCAGCATTTT	CASSLGGDLEPQHF
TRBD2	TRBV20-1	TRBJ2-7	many	TGCAGTGCTTCGGACGGGGGGGCCTACGAGCAGTACTTC	CSASDGGAYEQYF
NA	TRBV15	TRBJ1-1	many	TGTGCCACCAGCAGAGACACTGAAGCTTTCTTT	CATSRDTEAFF
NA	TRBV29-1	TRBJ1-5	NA	TGCAGCTTAGCCAGGGATCAGCCCCAGCATTTT	CSLARDQPQHF
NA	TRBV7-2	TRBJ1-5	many	TGTGCCAGCAGCCCCTACCTCGGCACCCAGCATTTT	CASSPYLGTQHF
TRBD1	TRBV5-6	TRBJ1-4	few	TGTGCCAGCAGCCTGGGGGACAGTCCTGAAAAACTGTTTTTT	CASSLGDSPEKLFF
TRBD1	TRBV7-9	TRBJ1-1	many	TGTGCCAGCAGCTCGGGACAGGGGCGGCCTGAAGCTTTCTTT	CASSSGQGRPEAFF
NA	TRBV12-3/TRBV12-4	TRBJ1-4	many	TGTGCCAGCAGTTTCTCCCAGGGAGGTGAAAAACTGTTTTTT	CASSFSQGGEKLFF
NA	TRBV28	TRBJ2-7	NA	TGTGCCTGGAGTGTATCAGGTGTCCTGACCTACGAGCAGTACTTC	CAWSVSGVLTYEQYF
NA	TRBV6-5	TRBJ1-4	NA	TGTGCCAGCAGTTGGCAATCCCACGGGTCGCTGTTTTTT	CASSWQSHGSLFF
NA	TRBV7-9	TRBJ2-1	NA	TGTGCCAGCAGCGTTCTATGGGAGCAGTTCTTC	CASSVLWEQFF
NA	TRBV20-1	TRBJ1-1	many	TGCAGTGCTAGCACGGGACCCGGGACTGAAGCTTTCTTT	CSASTGPGTEAFF
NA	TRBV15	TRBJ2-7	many	TGTGCCACCAGAGAACGGGACTTAGCATACGAGCAGTACTTC	CATRERDLAYEQYF
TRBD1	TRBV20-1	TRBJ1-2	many	TGCAGTCCAGGGGGACAGGGGGTGTATGGCTACACCTTC	CSPGGQGVYGYTF
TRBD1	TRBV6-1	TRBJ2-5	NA	TGTGCCAGCAGGCCGACAGGGGCGGGAGAGACCCAGTACTTC	CASRPTGAGETQYF
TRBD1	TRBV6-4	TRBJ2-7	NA	TGTGCCAGCAGCCGCTACCCACAGGGGGAGGAAGGTGAGCAGTACTTC	CASSRYPQGEEGEQYF
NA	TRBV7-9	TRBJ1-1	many	TGTGCCAGCAGCTCCCAGCTAAGATCCACTGAAGCTTTCTTT	CASSSQLRSTEAFF
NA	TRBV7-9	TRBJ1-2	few	TGTGCCAGCAGCCCCCCGGGTAGGGACGCCTATGGCTACACCTTC	CASSPPGRDAYGYTF
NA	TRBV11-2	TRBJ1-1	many	TGTGCCAGCGCCCCGGGACCCCAGAACACTGAAGCTTTCTTT	CASAPGPQNTEAFF
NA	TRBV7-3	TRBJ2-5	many	TGTGCCAGCAGCCCCTCGGACGGCCATGGGGAGACCCAGTACTTC	CASSPSDGHGETQYF
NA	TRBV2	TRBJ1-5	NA	TGTGCCAGCACCCAGTGGGGGGGCAATCAGCCCCAGCATTTT	CASTQWGGNQPQHF
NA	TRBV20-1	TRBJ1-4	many	TGCAGTGCTACCGACCGGGCAACTAATGAAAAACTGTTTTTT	CSATDRATNEKLFF
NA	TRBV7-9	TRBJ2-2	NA	TGTGCCAGCAGACGGGACGCCGCGAACACCGGGGAGCTGTTTTTT	CASRRDAANTGELFF
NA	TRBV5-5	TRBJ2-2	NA	TGTGCCAGCAGCTTGGATTCAGGTCAAACCGGGGAGCTGTTTTTT	CASSLDSGQTGELFF
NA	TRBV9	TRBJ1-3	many	TGTGCCAGCAGCGTAGACAAGGGCACCGGAAACACCATATATTTT	CASSVDKGTGNTIYF
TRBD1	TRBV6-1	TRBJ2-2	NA	TGTGCCAGCAGTCCAGGACAGGGGTACACCGGGGAGCTGTTTTTT	CASSPGQGYTGELFF
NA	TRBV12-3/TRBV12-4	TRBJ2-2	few	TGTGCCAGCACCGGATTCACCGGGGAGCTGTTTTTT	CASTGFTGELFF
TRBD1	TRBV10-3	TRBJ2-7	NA	TGTGCCATCCTGGGCGCCCGGGACAGGGATTCCGTCTACGAGCAGTACTTC	CAILGARDRDSVYEQYF
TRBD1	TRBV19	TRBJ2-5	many	TGTGCCAGTAGTCCATGGACAGGGGCCCTGGAGACCCAGTACTTC	CASSPWTGALETQYF
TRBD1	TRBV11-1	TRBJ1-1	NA	TGTGCCAGCAGCTTTTACGGACAGGGGGTTACTGAAGCTTTCTTT	CASSFYGQGVTEAFF
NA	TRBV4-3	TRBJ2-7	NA	TGCGCCAGCAGCCAAGGGGGGTTGTCCTACGAGCAGTACTTC	CASSQGGLSYEQYF
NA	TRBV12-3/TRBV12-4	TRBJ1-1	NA	TGTGCCAGCAGTTTGCAGGGATTTGCTGAAGCTTTCTTT	CASSLQGFAEAFF
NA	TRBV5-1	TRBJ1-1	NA	TGCGCCAGCAGCATACTCACCATGGGCCCCGGGGCCCATAATGAAGCTTTCTTT	CASSILTMGPGAHNEAFF
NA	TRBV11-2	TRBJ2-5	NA	TGTGCCAGCAGGACCCCCCTAGCCCTAGGAGAGACCCAGTACTTC	CASRTPLALGETQYF
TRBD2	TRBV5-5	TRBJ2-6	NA	TGTGCCAGCAGCTACCGGGGGGTCAACGTCCTGACTTTC	CASSYRGVNVLTF
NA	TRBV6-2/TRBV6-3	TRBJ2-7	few	TGTGCCAGCAGTTACTCAGAGGGCGAGTCCTACGAGCAGTACTTC	CASSYSEGESYEQYF
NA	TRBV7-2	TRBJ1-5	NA	TGTGCCAGCAGCGGAAGCCACGGACGCAATCAGCCCCAGCATTTT	CASSGSHGRNQPQHF
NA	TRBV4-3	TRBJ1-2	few	TGCGCCAGCAGCCAACAGACAGATTTTTACGGCTACACCTTC	CASSQQTDFYGYTF
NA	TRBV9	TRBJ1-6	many	TGTGCCAGCAGCGCGACGACAGGTTATTCAGTACCCCTCCACTTT	CASSATTGYSVPLHF
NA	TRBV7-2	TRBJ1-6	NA	TGTGCCAGCAGCTACCGGGGACACGCCGGGGACTTT	CASSYRGHAGDF